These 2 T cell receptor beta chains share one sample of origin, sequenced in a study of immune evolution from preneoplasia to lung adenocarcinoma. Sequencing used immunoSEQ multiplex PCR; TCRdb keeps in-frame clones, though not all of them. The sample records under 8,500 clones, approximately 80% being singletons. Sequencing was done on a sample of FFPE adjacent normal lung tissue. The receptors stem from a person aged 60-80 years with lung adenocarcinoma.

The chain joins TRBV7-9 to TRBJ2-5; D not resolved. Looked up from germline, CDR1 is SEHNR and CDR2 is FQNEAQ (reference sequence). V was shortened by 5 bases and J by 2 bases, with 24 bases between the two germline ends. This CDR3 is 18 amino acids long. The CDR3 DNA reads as TGTGCCAGCAGCCAGGCCTCCCACCCTGGTGTCCAGCAAGAGACCCAGTACTTC. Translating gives CASSQASHPGVQQETQYF.

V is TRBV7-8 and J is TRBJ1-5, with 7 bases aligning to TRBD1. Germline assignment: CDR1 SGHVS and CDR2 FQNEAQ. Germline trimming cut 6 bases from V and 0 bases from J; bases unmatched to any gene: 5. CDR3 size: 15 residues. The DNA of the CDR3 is TGTGCCAGCAGACTTGACAGGGCTAGCAATCAGCCCCAGCATTTT. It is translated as CASRLDRASNQPQHF.